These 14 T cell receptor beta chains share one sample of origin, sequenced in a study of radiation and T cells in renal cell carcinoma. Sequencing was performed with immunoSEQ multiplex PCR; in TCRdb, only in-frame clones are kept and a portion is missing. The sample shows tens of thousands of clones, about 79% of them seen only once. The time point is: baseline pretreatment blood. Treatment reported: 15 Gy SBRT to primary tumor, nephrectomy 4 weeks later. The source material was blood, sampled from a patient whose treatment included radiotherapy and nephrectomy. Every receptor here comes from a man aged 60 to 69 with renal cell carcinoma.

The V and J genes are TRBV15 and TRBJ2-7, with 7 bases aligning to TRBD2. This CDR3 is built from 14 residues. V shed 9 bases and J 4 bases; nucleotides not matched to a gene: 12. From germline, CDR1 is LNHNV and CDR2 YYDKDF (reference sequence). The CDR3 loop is CATGRDLGGYEQYF. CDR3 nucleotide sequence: TGTGCCACTGGCAGGGATCTCGGGGGGTACGAGCAGTACTTC.

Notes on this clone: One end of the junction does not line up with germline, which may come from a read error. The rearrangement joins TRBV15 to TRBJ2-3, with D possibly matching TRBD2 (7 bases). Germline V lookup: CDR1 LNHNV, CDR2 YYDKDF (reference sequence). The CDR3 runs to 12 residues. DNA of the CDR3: TGTGCCACCAGTAACCCCAGCGGGACATCCCATTTT. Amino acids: CATSNPSGTSHF.

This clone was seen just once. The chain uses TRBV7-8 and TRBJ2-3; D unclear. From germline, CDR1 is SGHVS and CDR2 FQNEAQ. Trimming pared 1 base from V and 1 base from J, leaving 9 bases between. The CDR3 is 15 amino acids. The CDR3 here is CASSLEGKGTDTQYF. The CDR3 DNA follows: TGTGCCAGCAGCTTAGAGGGAAAGGGCACAGATACGCAGTATTTT.

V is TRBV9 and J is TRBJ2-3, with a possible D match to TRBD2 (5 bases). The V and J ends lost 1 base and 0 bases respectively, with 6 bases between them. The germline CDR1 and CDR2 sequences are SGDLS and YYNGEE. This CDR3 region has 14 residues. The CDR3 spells CASSVRTSTDTQYF. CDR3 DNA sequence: TGTGCCAGCAGCGTAAGGACTAGCACAGATACGCAGTATTTT.

The CDR3 reads CASSRSRGRREQFF. The CDR3, as DNA: TGTGCCAGCAGCCGCTCCAGGGGGCGCAGGGAGCAGTTCTTC. The chain joins TRBV4-2 to TRBJ2-1; TRBD1 matches 8 bases. With 4 bases clipped from V and 10 bases from J, the junction kept 9 bases outside the gene matches. Germline values: CDR1 LGHNA, CDR2 YNFKEQ. This CDR3 comprises 14 residues.

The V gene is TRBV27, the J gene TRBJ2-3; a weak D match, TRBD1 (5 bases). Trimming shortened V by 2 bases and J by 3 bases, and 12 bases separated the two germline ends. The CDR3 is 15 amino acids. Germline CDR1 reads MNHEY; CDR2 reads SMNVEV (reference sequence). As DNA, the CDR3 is TGTGCCAGCAGTTTAGCGTGGGGCAGGACAGATACGCAGTATTTT. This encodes CASSLAWGRTDTQYF.

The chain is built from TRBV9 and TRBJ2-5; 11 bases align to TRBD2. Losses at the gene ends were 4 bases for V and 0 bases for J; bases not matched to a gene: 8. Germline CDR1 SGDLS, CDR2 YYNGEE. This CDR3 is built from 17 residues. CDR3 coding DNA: TGTGCCAGCAGCACCCCGGGACTAGCGGACAACCAAGAGACCCAGTACTTC. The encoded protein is CASSTPGLADNQETQYF.

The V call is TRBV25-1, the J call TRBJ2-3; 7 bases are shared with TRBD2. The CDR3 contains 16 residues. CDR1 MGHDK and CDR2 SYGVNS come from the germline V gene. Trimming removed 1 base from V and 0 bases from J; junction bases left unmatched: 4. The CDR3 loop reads CASSEFGGSSTDTQYF. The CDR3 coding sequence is TGTGCCAGCAGTGAATTCGGCGGGAGTAGCACAGATACGCAGTATTTT.

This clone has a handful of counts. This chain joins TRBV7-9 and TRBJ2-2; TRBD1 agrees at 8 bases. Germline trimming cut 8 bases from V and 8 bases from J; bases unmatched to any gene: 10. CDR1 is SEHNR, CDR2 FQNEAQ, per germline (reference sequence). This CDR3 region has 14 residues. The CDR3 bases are TGTGCCAGCCAGGGACAGGCCCTTGAGGGGGAGCTGTTTTTT. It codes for CASQGQALEGELFF.

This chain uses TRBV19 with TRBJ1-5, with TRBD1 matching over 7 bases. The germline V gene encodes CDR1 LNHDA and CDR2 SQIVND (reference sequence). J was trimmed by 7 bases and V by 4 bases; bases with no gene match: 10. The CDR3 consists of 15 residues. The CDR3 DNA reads TGTGCCAGTAGTACCGACAGGGAACGGGGCCAGCCCCAGCATTTT. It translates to CASSTDRERGQPQHF.

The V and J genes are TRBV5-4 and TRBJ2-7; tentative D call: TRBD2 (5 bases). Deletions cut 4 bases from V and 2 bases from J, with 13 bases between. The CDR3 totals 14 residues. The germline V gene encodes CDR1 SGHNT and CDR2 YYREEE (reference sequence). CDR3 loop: CASSPGLRTYEQYF. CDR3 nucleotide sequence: TGTGCCAGCAGCCCAGGACTGCGTACCTACGAGCAGTACTTC.

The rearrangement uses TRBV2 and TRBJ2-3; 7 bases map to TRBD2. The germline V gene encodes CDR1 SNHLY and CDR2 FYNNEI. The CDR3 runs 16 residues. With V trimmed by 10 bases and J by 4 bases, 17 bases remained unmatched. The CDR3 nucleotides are TGTGCCACCTTGAACCGGGGAGGGCGGCGGGCAGATACGCAGTATTTT. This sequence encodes CATLNRGGRRADTQYF.

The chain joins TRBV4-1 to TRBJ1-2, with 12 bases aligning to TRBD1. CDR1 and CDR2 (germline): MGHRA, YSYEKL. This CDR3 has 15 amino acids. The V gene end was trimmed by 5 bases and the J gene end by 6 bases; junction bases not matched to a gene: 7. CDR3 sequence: CASSSGQGAVHGYTF. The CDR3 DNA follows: TGCGCCAGCAGCTCGGGACAGGGGGCGGTCCATGGCTACACCTTC.

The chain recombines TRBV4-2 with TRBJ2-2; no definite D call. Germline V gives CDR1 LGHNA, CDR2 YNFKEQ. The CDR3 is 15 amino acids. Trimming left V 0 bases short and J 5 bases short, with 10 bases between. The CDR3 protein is CASSQDGSQTGELFF. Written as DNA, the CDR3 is TGTGCCAGCAGCCAAGATGGTAGTCAGACCGGGGAGCTGTTTTTT.